A single sample is the source of the 25 T cell receptor beta chains below, sequenced in a study of blood T cell repertoires in COVID-19. Data came from immunoSEQ multiplex PCR; TCRdb stores just in-frame clones and leaves some out. The sample has some 300,000 clones, around 91% seen once. What was sequenced was PBMCs or T cells enriched from blood (not recorded which). These receptors came from a woman aged 35 to 49 who had recovered from COVID-19.

The chain is built from TRBV2 and TRBJ2-3, with TRBD2 identical over 8 bases. The CDR3 loop spans 15 amino acids. Germline V CDR1 and CDR2: SNHLY, FYNNEI. J was trimmed by 2 bases and V by 6 bases; bases with no gene match: 7. The CDR3 protein is CASSLGLEVTDTQYF. In DNA form, the CDR3 reads TGTGCCAGCAGCCTGGGACTAGAGGTCACAGATACGCAGTATTTT.

The V gene is TRBV3-1 (or the pseudogene TRBV3-2), the J gene TRBJ1-1; D ambiguous. V lost 2 bases to trimming and J lost 1 base, with 8 bases between them. Germline V gene data show CDR1 as LGHDT and CDR2 as YNNKEL (reference sequence). The length of the CDR3 is 14 residues. CDR3 DNA: TGTGCCAGCAGCCAAAGCCGGGGGAACACTGAAGCTTTCTTT. Protein sequence: CASSQSRGNTEAFF.

The chain joins TRBV9 to TRBJ1-3; possibly TRBD1 for D (5 bases). The CDR3 totals 15 residues. The germline V gene has CDR1 SGDLS and CDR2 YYNGEE. V lost 4 bases and J 4 bases, leaving 15 bases between the germline ends. The CDR3 region has the DNA TGTGCCAGCAGCATCAGGGAGGATCTCGGAAACACCATATATTTT. As protein: CASSIREDLGNTIYF.

This chain links TRBV5-4 with TRBJ1-4, with D maybe TRBD1 (6 bases). The germline V gene has CDR1 SGHNT and CDR2 YYREEE (reference sequence). Trimming took 4 bases from V and 0 from J, leaving 10 bases between them. The CDR3 loop spans 15 amino acids. The CDR3 protein is CASSPDRSTNEKLFF. CDR3 coding DNA: TGTGCCAGCAGCCCCGACAGGTCAACTAATGAAAAACTGTTTTTT.

The genes are TRBV9 and TRBJ1-2, with TRBD1 as a possible D gene (6 bases). The germline V gene has CDR1 SGDLS and CDR2 YYNGEE. This CDR3 is built from 15 residues. Trimming stripped 3 bases from V and 3 bases from J, with 15 bases between. The CDR3 DNA is TGTGCCAGCAGCGACGGGACACTAGCGCACTATGGCTACACCTTC. Amino acid sequence: CASSDGTLAHYGYTF.

J is TRBJ2-3 and V is TRBV5-1; possible D gene TRBD1, 5 bases. Germline V gene data show CDR1 as SGHRS and CDR2 as YFSETQ. V was cut by 0 bases and J by 0 bases, with 8 bases left in between. The CDR3 runs 15 residues. In DNA form, the CDR3 reads TGCGCCAGCAGCTTGGAGGGGCCTAGCACAGATACGCAGTATTTT. Protein product: CASSLEGPSTDTQYF.

J is TRBJ1-3 and V is TRBV2; no clear D gene. Germline-derived CDR1 and CDR2 are SNHLY and FYNNEI. Trimming pared 2 bases from V and 0 bases from J, leaving 14 bases between. The CDR3 is 17 amino acids. Here the CDR3 reads CASSEKVSPNSGNTIYF. CDR3 DNA: TGTGCCAGCAGTGAAAAGGTTAGCCCGAACTCTGGAAACACCATATATTTT.

This chain links TRBV27 with TRBJ2-7; a possible D gene is TRBD1 (6 bases). The V end was cut by 8 bases, the J end by 7 bases, with 12 bases between. The CDR3 contains 11 residues. CDR1 and CDR2 (germline): MNHEY, SMNVEV (reference sequence). CDR3 in amino acids: CASGLRGEQYF. DNA of the CDR3: TGTGCCAGCGGCCTGAGGGGGGAGCAGTACTTC.

This chain uses TRBV10-3 with TRBJ2-1; 14 bases are a match to TRBD2. The CDR3 is made up of 18 amino acids. V dropped 6 bases and J dropped 1; count of bases not matched to a gene: 8. Germline CDR1 and CDR2: ENHRY and SYGVKD. The CDR3 loop reads CAISPGTSGSFSYNEQFF. CDR3 in DNA: TGTGCCATCAGCCCCGGGACTAGCGGGAGTTTTTCCTACAATGAGCAGTTCTTC.

The rearrangement joins TRBV21-1 to TRBJ2-2; TRBD2 is taken as the D call from the table, unchecked against the DNA. TRBV21-1 is labeled a pseudogene. There are 17 residues in the CDR3. Here the CDR3 reads CASSKGSDSGSAGELFF. CDR3 in DNA: TGTGCCAGCAGCAAAGGAAGTGATAGCGGGAGCGCCGGGGAGCTGTTTTTT.

The chain's CDR3 is CASSPGSPSAYEKLFF. The CDR3 DNA is TGTGCCAGCTCCCCGGGATCCCCGTCGGCCTATGAAAAACTGTTTTTT. V is TRBV18 and J is TRBJ1-4; no firm D call. Germline V gene sequence: CDR1 KGHSH, CDR2 LQKENI. Trimming pared 6 bases from V and 6 bases from J, leaving 20 bases between. The length of the CDR3 is 16 residues.

The genes are TRBV6-5 and TRBJ1-2, with a tentative D call TRBD1 (6 bases). Germline assignment: CDR1 MNHEY and CDR2 SVGAGI. Between the trimmed V and J ends, which lost 5 bases and 0 bases, there was a span of 10 bases. This CDR3 comprises 14 residues. The CDR3 DNA sequence: TGTGCCAGCAGTAGGGACACTCCTAACTATGGCTACACCTTC. This codes for CASSRDTPNYGYTF.

The chain uses TRBV6-5 and TRBJ1-2, with D possibly matching TRBD1 (5 bases). Germline-derived CDR1 and CDR2 are MNHEY and SVGAGI. V lost 8 bases to trimming and J lost 0 bases, with 13 bases between them. The CDR3 runs to 14 residues. Here the CDR3 DNA reads TGTGCCAGCGCGACAGAGACGTCTAACTATGGCTACACCTTC. Its protein product is CASATETSNYGYTF.

The genes are TRBV7-2 and TRBJ1-2; D perhaps matches TRBD1 (5 bases). The CDR3 loop spans 15 amino acids. From germline, CDR1 is SGHTA and CDR2 FQGNSA. Trimming shortened V by 2 bases and J by 3 bases, and 13 bases separated the two germline ends. The CDR3 here is CASSLNPGGDYGYTF. As DNA, the CDR3 is TGTGCCAGCAGCTTAAATCCGGGGGGGGACTATGGCTACACCTTC.

The CDR3 spells CASSYNRDRDEYEQYF. The DNA of the CDR3 is TGTGCCAGCAGCTACAACCGGGACAGGGACGAATACGAGCAGTACTTC. The J gene is TRBJ2-7, the V gene TRBV5-4, with TRBD1 matching over 9 bases. The junction had 11 bases not matched to a gene; V was cut back by 3 bases and J by 4 bases. CDR3 length equals 16 residues. Germline-derived CDR1 and CDR2 are SGHNT and YYREEE (reference sequence).

This rearrangement joins TRBV30 to TRBJ1-4; D is undetermined. Trimming pared 2 bases from V and 7 bases from J, leaving 17 bases between. Germline V CDR1 and CDR2: GTSNPN, SVGIG (reference sequence). The CDR3 covers 15 residues. The CDR3 nucleotides are TGTGCCTGGAGTCCCAGCGGAATGGGAGCTGAAAAACTGTTTTTT. It codes for CAWSPSGMGAEKLFF.

The rearrangement joins TRBV11-1 to TRBJ2-1; 7 bases are shared with TRBD2. This CDR3 has 14 amino acids. Trimming took 4 bases from V and 4 from J; bases not matched to a gene: 4. CDR1 and CDR2 from the germline V gene are SGHAT and FQDESV (reference sequence). The CDR3 here is CASSSGLVYNEQFF. Written as DNA, the CDR3 is TGTGCCAGCAGCTCCGGACTAGTTTACAATGAGCAGTTCTTC.

The chain has TRBV5-1 and TRBJ2-1, with 7 bases lining up with TRBD2. Germline V gene lookup returns CDR1 SGHRS and CDR2 YFSETQ. J was trimmed by 5 bases and V by 4 bases; bases with no gene match: 9. The CDR3 consists of 15 residues. The DNA of the CDR3 is TGCGCCAGCAGCCGCGGGAGCGCCGTGGACAATGAGCAGTTCTTC. This encodes CASSRGSAVDNEQFF.

This clone was counted once. The chain uses TRBV7-9 and TRBJ1-1; 9 positions agree with TRBD1. V gave up 4 bases and J gave up 4 bases; unmatched junction bases: 7. This CDR3 is built from 15 residues. Looked up from germline, CDR1 is SEHNR and CDR2 is FQNEAQ (reference sequence). In DNA form, the CDR3 reads TGTGCCAGCAGCTCACGGCTGACAGGGGGCACTGAAGCTTTCTTT. Its protein product is CASSSRLTGGTEAFF.

The chain combines TRBV7-3 with TRBJ2-5; D is possibly TRBD1 (7 bases). Looked up from germline, CDR1 is SGHTA and CDR2 is FQGTGA. Trimming removed 5 bases at V and 3 bases at J, with 19 bases between. The CDR3 covers 16 residues. The CDR3 DNA reads TGTGCCAGCAGCATCCAAGGGGGCGGGGTAAAAGAGACCCAGTACTTC. Protein sequence: CASSIQGGGVKETQYF.

This clone was picked up one time. This rearrangement joins TRBV20-1 to TRBJ2-7, with D maybe TRBD1 (5 bases). This CDR3 comprises 15 residues. Germline V gives CDR1 DFQATT, CDR2 SNEGSKA (reference sequence). V lost 3 bases, J lost 9 bases, and 24 bases lay in between. The CDR3: CSASPTSVQVMGQYF. CDR3 nucleotides: TGCAGTGCTAGTCCCACTTCCGTACAGGTTATGGGGCAGTACTTC.

The rearrangement links TRBV5-8 to TRBJ1-4, with TRBD1 matching 11 bases. Germline V CDR1 and CDR2: SGHTS, YDEGEE. V dropped 0 bases and J dropped 11; count of bases not matched to a gene: 6. The CDR3 totals 15 residues. The CDR3 DNA follows: TGTGCCAGCAGCTTGGCTGGGACAGGGGGTATGAAACTGTTTTTT. Residues: CASSLAGTGGMKLFF.

This clone was counted once. The V gene is TRBV23-1, the J gene TRBJ2-7; weak D call: TRBD2 (6 bases). Being an ORF, TRBV23-1 has a function that is uncertain. The CDR3 is 16 amino acids. V lost 2 bases and J 1 base, leaving 15 bases between the germline ends. Written as DNA, the CDR3 is TGCGCCAGCAGTCAAGGTCTAGCGATAGGTTCCTACGAGCAGTACTTC. Translating gives CASSQGLAIGSYEQYF.

The chain carries TRBV5-1 and TRBJ1-3; a possible D gene is TRBD1 (6 bases). V lost 4 bases and J lost 2, with 10 bases in between. This CDR3 comprises 14 residues. CDR1 and CDR2 from the germline V gene are SGHRS and YFSETQ. The CDR3 sequence is CASSNRTAGNTIYF. The CDR3 nucleotides are TGCGCCAGCAGCAACCGGACAGCTGGAAACACCATATATTTT.

V is TRBV7-2 and J is TRBJ2-1, with a tentative D call TRBD1 (6 bases). This CDR3 region has 14 residues. Trimming stripped 5 bases from V and 9 bases from J, with 17 bases between. In germline, CDR1 is SGHTA, CDR2 FQGNSA. The CDR3: CASSPPGQGSEQFF. The CDR3 DNA follows: TGTGCCAGCAGCCCACCGGGCCAGGGGAGTGAGCAGTTCTTC.